What follows describes a single T cell receptor (beta chain). Clones were read by immunoSEQ multiplex PCR, and TCRdb kept only the in-frame ones, dropping some. The sample records over 400,000 clones, over 70% being singletons. The sample is drawn from a study of shared clonotypes between healthy human individuals. With V trimmed by 6 bases and J by 4 bases, 7 bases remained unmatched. The CDR3 sequence is 15 residues long. Germline V gives CDR1 SNHLY, CDR2 FYNNEI. The chain joins TRBV2 to TRBJ1-5; 9 positions agree with TRBD1. The clonotype comes from a woman in her forties in good health. Some clones in this sample may be carry-over from other donors' samples. Specimen: PBMCs. The CDR3 DNA follows: TGTGCCAGCAGGGGAGGGACAGGGAGTAATCAGCCCCAGCATTTT. It encodes CASRGGTGSNQPQHF.